The T cell receptor (beta chain) described here comes from a study of shared clonotypes between healthy human individuals. Study context: A donor's plate count was three for CD4 naive and three for CD4 memory; CD8 naive had two and CD8 memory one. Whole-study findings and limits: Naive subsets generally exceeded memory subsets in estimated richness.

Notes on this clone: Its antigen is still unknown.

Sequencing was performed with immunoSEQ multiplex PCR; in TCRdb, only in-frame clones are kept and a portion is missing. The table has about 1.5 million clones, about 98% seen once. Specimen: naive CD4+ T cells sorted from blood. Subset in this sample: CD45RA+ positively selected. The origin of this receptor is a man younger than 40 in good health.

CDR3 loop: CASSTGGTNGYTF. As DNA, the CDR3 is TGTGCCAGCTCAACCGGGGGGACGAATGGCTACACCTTC. The chain uses TRBV18 and TRBJ1-2; TRBD1 is a possible D gene (5 bases). This CDR3 contains 13 residues. The germline V gene encodes CDR1 KGHSH and CDR2 LQKENI. V lost 5 bases to trimming and J lost 6 bases, with 13 bases between them.